Listed below are T cell receptor beta chains from one sample, sequenced in a study of Graves' ophthalmopathy and Graves' hyperthyroidism. Each CDR3 protein gets one entry after TCRdb re-called the multiplex PCR reads with MiXCR. The sample has about 620,000 distinct CDR3 sequences, about 20% seen once. Sequencing was done on a sample of peripheral blood. These receptors were taken from a woman under 30 with stable Graves' hyperthyroidism. Some clones in this sample may be carry-over from other donors' samples. Each CDR3 is given with its conserved first and last residue. D genes are given only for firm matches. Not all rows give a size; the values are once, few, many and, for expanded clones, a class.

D: NA; length: 15; size: NA; V: TRBV10-3; J: TRBJ1-6; CDR3: CAISESSGNNSPLHF; DNA: TGTGCCATCAGTGAGTCTTCGGGAAATAATTCACCCCTCCACTTT
D: TRBD1; length: 13; size: many; V: TRBV10-3; J: TRBJ1-2; CDR3: CAISTTGAYGYTF; DNA: TGTGCCATCAGTACGACAGGGGCGTATGGCTACACCTTC
D: NA; length: 14; size: NA; V: TRBV27; J: TRBJ2-7; CDR3: CASSLKGYSYEQYF; DNA: TGTGCCAGCAGTTTAAAGGGGTACTCCTACGAGCAGTACTTC
D: TRBD1; length: 15; size: many; V: TRBV6-1; J: TRBJ2-5; CDR3: CASSQNRGGQETQYF; DNA: TGTGCCAGCAGTCAAAACAGGGGTGGGCAAGAGACCCAGTACTTC
D: TRBD1; length: 14; size: NA; V: TRBV11-1; J: TRBJ2-2; CDR3: CASIETGRTGELFF; DNA: TGTGCCAGCATAGAGACAGGGAGAACCGGGGAGCTGTTTTTT
D: TRBD1; length: 15; size: NA; V: TRBV12-3/TRBV12-4; J: TRBJ1-2; CDR3: CAISESDRMTFGYTF; DNA: TGTGCCATCAGTGAGTCGGACAGGATGACTTTTGGCTACACCTTC
D: TRBD1; length: 12; size: many; V: TRBV20-1; J: TRBJ1-2; CDR3: CSAGTGAYGYTF; DNA: TGCAGTGCTGGGACAGGCGCCTATGGCTACACCTTC
D: NA; length: 16; size: few; V: TRBV4-1; J: TRBJ2-5; CDR3: CASSQNGLRPQETQYF; DNA: TGCGCCAGCAGCCAAAATGGGTTGCGCCCTCAAGAGACCCAGTACTTC
D: NA; length: 12; size: many; V: TRBV12-3/TRBV12-4; J: TRBJ1-1; CDR3: CASRLWNTEAFF; DNA: TGTGCCAGCAGATTATGGAACACTGAAGCTTTCTTT
D: NA; length: 15; size: many; V: TRBV6-1; J: TRBJ2-5; CDR3: CASSDRGYIPETQYF; DNA: TGTGCCAGCAGTGACCGGGGATATATCCCAGAGACCCAGTACTTC
D: NA; length: 19; size: NA; V: TRBV19; J: TRBJ2-2; CDR3: CASRPGLRRFEKNTGELFF; DNA: TGTGCCAGTAGGCCGGGACTCCGGAGGTTTGAGAAGAACACCGGGGAGCTGTTTTTT
D: NA; length: 13; size: NA; V: TRBV20-1; J: TRBJ2-7; CDR3: CSANTANSYEQYF; DNA: TGCAGTGCTAATACAGCTAACTCCTACGAGCAGTACTTC
D: NA; length: 16; size: many; V: TRBV6-2/TRBV6-3; J: TRBJ2-2; CDR3: CASSPSRGLGTGELFF; DNA: TGTGCCAGCAGTCCTTCACGGGGTCTCGGCACCGGGGAGCTGTTTTTT
D: NA; length: 13; size: few; V: TRBV18; J: TRBJ2-7; CDR3: CASSTQRAYEQYF; DNA: TGTGCCAGCTCAACGCAGAGGGCCTACGAGCAGTACTTC
D: TRBD1; length: 17; size: NA; V: TRBV11-2; J: TRBJ2-5; CDR3: CASSFPLRDRVEETQYF; DNA: TGTGCCAGCAGCTTTCCCCTCCGGGACAGGGTGGAAGAGACCCAGTACTTC
D: TRBD2; length: 15; size: once; V: TRBV20-1; J: TRBJ2-5; CDR3: CSARRAGSVQETQYF; DNA: TGCAGTGCTAGACGAGCGGGGAGTGTCCAAGAGACCCAGTACTTC
D: TRBD1; length: 15; size: many; V: TRBV2; J: TRBJ2-5; CDR3: CASSLTQGNQETQYF; DNA: TGTGCCAGCAGTCTAACACAGGGGAACCAAGAGACCCAGTACTTC
D: TRBD2; length: 14; size: NA; V: TRBV11-2; J: TRBJ2-5; CDR3: CASTPGTSTQTQYF; DNA: TGTGCCAGCACACCCGGGACTAGCACACAGACCCAGTACTTC
D: TRBD1; length: 16; size: few; V: TRBV18; J: TRBJ1-1; CDR3: CASSPLSQGANTEAFF; DNA: TGTGCCAGCTCACCACTTTCGCAGGGGGCGAACACTGAAGCTTTCTTT
D: NA; length: 16; size: many; V: TRBV5-4; J: TRBJ1-2; CDR3: CASSLIGPAGIVGYTF; DNA: TGTGCCAGCAGCTTGATCGGCCCGGCAGGGATAGTTGGCTACACCTTC
D: TRBD1; length: 14; size: NA; V: TRBV6-1; J: TRBJ2-4; CDR3: CASNSDRDKNIQYF; DNA: TGTGCCAGCAACTCCGACAGGGACAAAAACATTCAGTACTTC
D: NA; length: 13; size: many; V: TRBV20-1; J: TRBJ1-5; CDR3: CSPGTSPNQPQHF; DNA: TGCAGTCCCGGGACTTCGCCTAATCAGCCCCAGCATTTT
D: NA; length: 16; size: NA; V: TRBV13; J: TRBJ2-5; CDR3: CASSLSRGAGEETQYF; DNA: TGTGCCAGCAGTTTAAGCCGGGGGGCTGGGGAGGAGACCCAGTACTTC
D: NA; length: 13; size: many; V: TRBV12-3/TRBV12-4; J: TRBJ2-7; CDR3: CASSSNFGDEQYF; DNA: TGTGCCAGCAGTTCTAATTTCGGGGACGAGCAGTACTTC
D: NA; length: 14; size: NA; V: TRBV28; J: TRBJ1-2; CDR3: CASSFGRGVYGYTF; DNA: TGTGCCAGCAGTTTCGGCAGGGGCGTCTATGGCTACACCTTC
D: NA; length: 18; size: many; V: TRBV18; J: TRBJ1-5; CDR3: CASSPTPVAGYSNQPQHF; DNA: TGTGCCAGCTCCCCAACCCCGGTGGCGGGATATAGCAATCAGCCCCAGCATTTT
D: NA; length: 14; size: NA; V: TRBV19; J: TRBJ1-1; CDR3: CASSIGRRRTEAFF; DNA: TGTGCCAGTAGTATAGGTCGACGGAGAACTGAAGCTTTCTTT
D: NA; length: 14; size: few; V: TRBV3-1; J: TRBJ2-2; CDR3: CASRPTESTGELFF; DNA: TGTGCCAGCAGACCGACAGAGAGCACCGGGGAGCTGTTTTTT
D: NA; length: 16; size: many; V: TRBV6-1; J: TRBJ2-2; CDR3: CASSMTGTRNTGELFF; DNA: TGTGCCAGCAGCATGACCGGGACAAGGAACACCGGGGAGCTGTTTTTT
D: NA; length: 16; size: many; V: TRBV11-2; J: TRBJ2-5; CDR3: CASSLRPNRDQETQYF; DNA: TGTGCCAGCAGCTTAAGACCTAACAGGGACCAAGAGACCCAGTACTTC
D: NA; length: 16; size: NA; V: TRBV5-1; J: TRBJ2-2; CDR3: CASSLDPDSTTGELFF; DNA: TGCGCCAGCAGCTTGGATCCGGACTCCACAACCGGGGAGCTGTTTTTT
D: NA; length: 13; size: NA; V: TRBV24-1; J: TRBJ2-7; CDR3: CATSDLGGYEQYF; DNA: TGTGCCACCAGTGACCTCGGGGGCTACGAGCAGTACTTC
D: TRBD2; length: 17; size: many; V: TRBV6-2/TRBV6-3; J: TRBJ2-7; CDR3: CASSQRLAGTYSYEQYF; DNA: TGTGCCAGCAGTCAGAGACTAGCGGGGACCTACTCCTACGAGCAGTACTTC
D: TRBD1; length: 14; size: NA; V: TRBV3-1; J: TRBJ1-1; CDR3: CASRGNRGGTEAFF; DNA: TGTGCCAGCAGAGGGAACAGGGGGGGGACTGAAGCTTTCTTT
D: NA; length: 13; size: many; V: TRBV6-2/TRBV6-3; J: TRBJ2-5; CDR3: CASSRTARETQYF; DNA: TGTGCCAGCAGTCGGACCGCCAGGGAGACCCAGTACTTC
D: NA; length: 14; size: many; V: TRBV29-1; J: TRBJ1-1; CDR3: CSVIGGDSNTEAFF; DNA: TGCAGCGTTATAGGGGGAGATTCGAACACTGAAGCTTTCTTT
D: TRBD1; length: 14; size: few; V: TRBV20-1; J: TRBJ2-7; CDR3: CSARGGQGPNEQYF; DNA: TGCAGTGCTAGAGGGGGACAGGGCCCCAACGAGCAGTACTTC
D: NA; length: 16; size: many; V: TRBV6-1; J: TRBJ2-5; CDR3: CASSPWTSTHQETQYF; DNA: TGTGCCAGCAGTCCGTGGACCTCCACCCACCAAGAGACCCAGTACTTC
D: NA; length: 15; size: many; V: TRBV11-2; J: TRBJ1-1; CDR3: CASSLGGTPNTEAFF; DNA: TGTGCCAGCAGCTTAGGAGGGACACCGAACACTGAAGCTTTCTTT
D: NA; length: 14; size: many; V: TRBV29-1; J: TRBJ1-2; CDR3: CSVASGASGYGYTF; DNA: TGCAGCGTTGCCTCAGGGGCTTCTGGCTATGGCTACACCTTC
D: NA; length: 14; size: many; V: TRBV29-1; J: TRBJ2-5; CDR3: CSVGSGTGQETQYF; DNA: TGCAGCGTTGGCTCCGGGACGGGACAAGAGACCCAGTACTTC
D: TRBD1; length: 14; size: many; V: TRBV5-1; J: TRBJ2-5; CDR3: CASSVQGQQETQYF; DNA: TGCGCCAGCAGCGTACAGGGACAGCAAGAGACCCAGTACTTC
D: NA; length: 15; size: many; V: TRBV5-5; J: TRBJ1-1; CDR3: CASSSQQGLNTEAFF; DNA: TGTGCCAGCAGCTCGCAACAGGGATTGAACACTGAAGCTTTCTTT
D: NA; length: 11; size: NA; V: TRBV6-4; J: TRBJ1-5; CDR3: CASSDKQPQHF; DNA: TGTGCCAGCAGTGACAAACAGCCCCAGCATTTT
D: TRBD2; length: 13; size: NA; V: TRBV11-2; J: TRBJ2-7; CDR3: CASSLDREGEQYF; DNA: TGTGCCAGCAGCTTAGATCGGGAGGGCGAGCAGTACTTC
D: NA; length: 15; size: NA; V: TRBV28; J: TRBJ2-5; CDR3: CASSLNPPGAETQYF; DNA: TGTGCCAGCAGTTTAAACCCCCCCGGGGCGGAGACCCAGTACTTC
D: NA; length: 13; size: many; V: TRBV3-1; J: TRBJ2-7; CDR3: CASSHGGGGEQYF; DNA: TGTGCCAGCAGCCACGGCGGGGGCGGCGAGCAGTACTTC
D: TRBD2; length: 16; size: many; V: TRBV5-1; J: TRBJ2-7; CDR3: CASSPMTSGNSYEQYF; DNA: TGCGCCAGCAGCCCGATGACCAGCGGGAACTCCTACGAGCAGTACTTC
D: TRBD1; length: 14; size: many; V: TRBV12-3/TRBV12-4; J: TRBJ2-7; CDR3: CASSFDDRGGEQYF; DNA: TGTGCCAGCAGCTTCGATGACAGGGGGGGCGAGCAGTACTTC
D: TRBD2; length: 16; size: NA; V: TRBV7-9; J: TRBJ2-5; CDR3: CASSSRLAGPGETKYF; DNA: TGTGCCAGCAGCTCACGTCTAGCGGGGCCGGGAGAGACCAAGTACTTC
D: NA; length: 11; size: NA; V: TRBV6-1; J: TRBJ1-1; CDR3: CASSTDREAFF; DNA: TGTGCCAGCAGCACAGACAGGGAAGCTTTCTTT
D: NA; length: 13; size: many; V: TRBV12-3/TRBV12-4; J: TRBJ1-5; CDR3: CASSLLGQGSPHF; DNA: TGTGCCAGCAGTTTACTTGGGCAGGGGAGTCCGCATTTT